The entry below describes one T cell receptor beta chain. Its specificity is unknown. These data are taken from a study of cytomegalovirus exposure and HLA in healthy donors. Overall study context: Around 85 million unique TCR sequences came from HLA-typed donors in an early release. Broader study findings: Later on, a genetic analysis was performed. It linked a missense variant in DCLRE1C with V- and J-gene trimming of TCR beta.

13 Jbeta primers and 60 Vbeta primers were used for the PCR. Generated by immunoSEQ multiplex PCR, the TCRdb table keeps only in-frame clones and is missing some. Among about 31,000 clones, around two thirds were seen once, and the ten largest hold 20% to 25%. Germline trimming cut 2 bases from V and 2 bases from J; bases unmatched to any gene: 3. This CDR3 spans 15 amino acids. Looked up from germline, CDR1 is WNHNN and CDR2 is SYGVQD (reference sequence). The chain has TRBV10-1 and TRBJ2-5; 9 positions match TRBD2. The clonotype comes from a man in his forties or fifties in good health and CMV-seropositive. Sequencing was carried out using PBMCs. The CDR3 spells CASSEAGGPQETQYF. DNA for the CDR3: TGCGCCAGCAGTGAGGCGGGGGGGCCTCAAGAGACCCAGTACTTC.